The entry below gives a single TCR beta chain sequence along with its context. This CDR3 is 15 amino acids long. V dropped 0 bases and J dropped 3 bases, with 9 bases sitting between them. CDR1 and CDR2 (germline): LGHNA, YSLEER. This entry comes from a study of control samples from healthy donors and cancer patients. Here immunoSEQ multiplex PCR was the method, and the copy in TCRdb shows in-frame clones only, minus some. The sample carries about 150,000 clones, around 90% recorded once. V is TRBV4-3 and J is TRBJ2-1; D is possibly TRBD2 (6 bases). The sequence was collected from a man aged 25-45 years in good health. Material for sequencing was blood. Here the CDR3 reads CASSQDQGGYNEQFF. The CDR3 DNA is TGCGCCAGCAGCCAAGATCAGGGAGGCTACAATGAGCAGTTCTTC.